This is a list of T cell receptor beta chains from one sample in a study of human T cells and chemical hapten exposure. TCRdb re-called the RACE reads through MiXCR, storing one row per CDR3 protein. Of fewer than 40,000 distinct CDR3 sequences detected, about an eighth appear once; the ten largest clones hold around 2.5%. Sequences were derived from whole blood, sampled in connection with sensitization to the hapten diphenylcyclopropenone (DPC). These receptors were taken from a woman in her 40s with alopecia areata. Some clones in this sample may be carry-over from other donors' samples. The CDR3 runs from the conserved cysteine through the conserved F or W. A D gene is named only where the DNA matches it firmly. Expanded clones are given a class, and other clones once, few, many or no size at all.

d_call: NA
j_call: TRBJ1-5
v_call: TRBV19
clone_size: many
cdr3_aa: CASKRDTGYSNQPQHF
cdr3_nt: TGTGCCAGTAAGAGAGATACAGGATATAGCAATCAGCCCCAGCATTTT

d_call: NA
j_call: TRBJ2-1
v_call: TRBV11-2
clone_size: many
cdr3_aa: CASSLVKGLQFF
cdr3_nt: TGTGCCAGCAGCTTAGTAAAGGGTCTGCAGTTCTTC

d_call: NA
j_call: TRBJ2-6
v_call: TRBV28
clone_size: many
cdr3_aa: CATTDGAGANVLTF
cdr3_nt: TGTGCCACCACCGACGGGGCTGGGGCCAACGTCCTGACTTTC

d_call: NA
j_call: TRBJ2-7
v_call: TRBV11-2
clone_size: many
cdr3_aa: CASSFGVDEQYF
cdr3_nt: TGTGCCAGCAGCTTCGGGGTAGACGAGCAGTACTTC

d_call: TRBD1
j_call: TRBJ1-1
v_call: TRBV3-1
clone_size: NA
cdr3_aa: CASSLPMTGRRNTEAFF
cdr3_nt: TGTGCCAGCAGCCTCCCCATGACAGGGCGGAGGAACACTGAAGCTTTCTTT

d_call: NA
j_call: TRBJ1-1
v_call: TRBV6-1
clone_size: many
cdr3_aa: CASNPVGGGTEAFF
cdr3_nt: TGTGCCAGCAATCCCGTGGGAGGGGGCACTGAAGCTTTCTTT

d_call: NA
j_call: TRBJ1-2
v_call: TRBV2
clone_size: NA
cdr3_aa: CASSGDSPYTF
cdr3_nt: TGTGCCAGCAGTGGGGACTCACCCTACACCTTC

d_call: TRBD2
j_call: TRBJ2-1
v_call: TRBV12-3/TRBV12-4
clone_size: many
cdr3_aa: CASSLPPGLAVNEQFF
cdr3_nt: TGTGCCAGCAGTTTGCCCCCGGGACTAGCGGTCAATGAGCAGTTCTTC

d_call: NA
j_call: TRBJ2-7
v_call: TRBV3-1
clone_size: NA
cdr3_aa: CASSQSLAGEQYF
cdr3_nt: TGTGCCAGCAGCCAGAGCCTAGCAGGGGAGCAGTACTTC

d_call: TRBD1
j_call: TRBJ1-2
v_call: TRBV6-4
clone_size: many
cdr3_aa: CASSAGTGNYGYTF
cdr3_nt: TGTGCCAGCAGTGCCGGGACAGGCAACTATGGCTACACCTTC

d_call: NA
j_call: TRBJ2-5
v_call: TRBV18
clone_size: many
cdr3_aa: CASSPEETQYF
cdr3_nt: TGTGCCAGCTCACCCGAAGAGACCCAGTACTTC

d_call: NA
j_call: TRBJ2-5
v_call: TRBV7-9
clone_size: many
cdr3_aa: CASSLAFRQGLEETQYF
cdr3_nt: TGTGCCAGCAGCTTAGCGTTCCGGCAAGGGTTAGAAGAGACCCAGTACTTC

d_call: NA
j_call: TRBJ1-1
v_call: TRBV29-1
clone_size: many
cdr3_aa: CSVDWGNTEAFF
cdr3_nt: TGCAGCGTTGATTGGGGGAACACTGAAGCTTTCTTT

d_call: NA
j_call: TRBJ2-4
v_call: TRBV28
clone_size: many
cdr3_aa: CASSPGRRIQYF
cdr3_nt: TGTGCCAGCAGCCCCGGTAGGCGCATTCAGTACTTC

d_call: TRBD1
j_call: TRBJ1-1
v_call: TRBV29-1
clone_size: many
cdr3_aa: CSVEGQQGTAEAFF
cdr3_nt: TGCAGCGTTGAAGGCCAACAGGGGACTGCTGAAGCTTTCTTT

d_call: TRBD1
j_call: TRBJ2-7
v_call: TRBV6-5
clone_size: NA
cdr3_aa: CASSYGRDRTYEQYF
cdr3_nt: TGTGCCAGCAGTTACGGTCGGGACAGGACCTACGAGCAGTACTTC

d_call: NA
j_call: TRBJ2-7
v_call: TRBV7-8
clone_size: NA
cdr3_aa: CASSFRSGSYEQYF
cdr3_nt: TGTGCCAGCAGCTTCAGGTCCGGCTCCTACGAGCAGTACTTC

d_call: NA
j_call: TRBJ1-3
v_call: TRBV30
clone_size: NA
cdr3_aa: CAWSVGSGNTIYF
cdr3_nt: TGTGCCTGGAGTGTAGGCAGCGGAAACACCATATATTTT

d_call: NA
j_call: TRBJ1-1
v_call: TRBV7-9
clone_size: few
cdr3_aa: CASSLVLLNTEAFF
cdr3_nt: TGTGCCAGCAGCTTAGTATTGCTGAACACTGAAGCTTTCTTT

d_call: TRBD2
j_call: TRBJ2-1
v_call: TRBV7-9
clone_size: NA
cdr3_aa: CASSRTSGGTRNEQFF
cdr3_nt: TGTGCCAGCAGCCGGACTAGCGGTGGGACCAGGAACGAGCAGTTCTTC

d_call: NA
j_call: TRBJ2-2
v_call: TRBV4-1
clone_size: few
cdr3_aa: CASSHIIGGSMTGELFF
cdr3_nt: TGCGCCAGCAGCCATATAATAGGGGGGAGCATGACCGGGGAGCTGTTTTTT

d_call: NA
j_call: TRBJ1-5
v_call: TRBV7-3
clone_size: many
cdr3_aa: CASGQGPGQPQHF
cdr3_nt: TGTGCCTCCGGCCAGGGGCCCGGTCAGCCCCAGCATTTT

d_call: NA
j_call: TRBJ2-5
v_call: TRBV4-1
clone_size: NA
cdr3_aa: CASSQDSVADQETQYF
cdr3_nt: TGCGCCAGCAGCCAAGATTCAGTAGCGGACCAAGAGACCCAGTACTTC

d_call: TRBD2
j_call: TRBJ2-2
v_call: TRBV5-1
clone_size: few
cdr3_aa: CASMPGGITGELFF
cdr3_nt: TGCGCCAGCATGCCGGGAGGAATCACCGGGGAGCTGTTTTTT

d_call: NA
j_call: TRBJ2-1
v_call: TRBV19
clone_size: few
cdr3_aa: CASSIGAMGNEQFF
cdr3_nt: TGTGCCAGTAGTATAGGGGCCATGGGTAATGAGCAGTTCTTC

d_call: NA
j_call: TRBJ2-5
v_call: TRBV18
clone_size: many
cdr3_aa: CASSPSRSRGQETQYF
cdr3_nt: TGTGCCAGCTCACCCTCCCGTAGTAGGGGGCAAGAGACCCAGTACTTC

d_call: NA
j_call: TRBJ1-1
v_call: TRBV20-1
clone_size: few
cdr3_aa: CSVRGRGANTEAFF
cdr3_nt: TGCAGTGTGAGGGGTCGGGGAGCGAACACTGAAGCTTTCTTT

d_call: TRBD2
j_call: TRBJ2-1
v_call: TRBV29-1
clone_size: many
cdr3_aa: CSVGGRVYNEQFF
cdr3_nt: TGCAGCGTTGGCGGGAGGGTTTACAATGAGCAGTTCTTC

d_call: NA
j_call: TRBJ1-6
v_call: TRBV9
clone_size: few
cdr3_aa: CASSAHSSHSPLHF
cdr3_nt: TGTGCCAGCAGCGCCCACAGCAGTCATTCACCCCTCCACTTT

d_call: NA
j_call: TRBJ2-1
v_call: TRBV28
clone_size: few
cdr3_aa: CASTSGAYNEQFF
cdr3_nt: TGTGCCAGCACGTCGGGGGCCTACAATGAGCAGTTCTTC

d_call: NA
j_call: TRBJ2-7
v_call: TRBV13
clone_size: many
cdr3_aa: CASSSRGGPGNEQYF
cdr3_nt: TGTGCCAGCAGCTCCAGGGGGGGACCAGGCAACGAGCAGTACTTC

d_call: NA
j_call: TRBJ1-4
v_call: TRBV4-2
clone_size: few
cdr3_aa: CASSQRGREKLFF
cdr3_nt: TGTGCCAGCAGCCAAAGAGGGAGGGAAAAACTGTTTTTT

d_call: TRBD1
j_call: TRBJ1-1
v_call: TRBV6-2/TRBV6-3
clone_size: many
cdr3_aa: CASSDHGTGTIEAFF
cdr3_nt: TGTGCCAGCAGTGACCACGGGACAGGGACAATTGAAGCTTTCTTT

d_call: NA
j_call: TRBJ2-3
v_call: TRBV4-1
clone_size: many
cdr3_aa: CASSQDQGASTDTQYF
cdr3_nt: TGCGCCAGCAGCCAAGATCAAGGAGCTAGCACAGATACGCAGTATTTT

d_call: NA
j_call: TRBJ2-7
v_call: TRBV28
clone_size: few
cdr3_aa: CATSRDTTTYEQYF
cdr3_nt: TGTGCCACCTCCCGGGACACTACAACCTACGAGCAGTACTTC

d_call: NA
j_call: TRBJ1-6
v_call: TRBV21-1
clone_size: NA
cdr3_aa: CASSKPPRPSYNSPLHF
cdr3_nt: TGTGCCAGCAGCAAACCCCCCCGCCCGTCCTATAATTCACCCCTCCACTTT

d_call: NA
j_call: TRBJ2-3
v_call: TRBV28
clone_size: NA
cdr3_aa: CASSPGLPDTQYF
cdr3_nt: TGTGCCAGCAGTCCAGGGCTTCCAGATACGCAGTATTTT

d_call: TRBD2
j_call: TRBJ2-1
v_call: TRBV6-8
clone_size: few
cdr3_aa: CASSFAPRPTSVDYNEQFF
cdr3_nt: TGTGCCAGCAGTTTCGCGCCGAGGCCAACTAGCGTAGATTACAATGAGCAGTTCTTC

d_call: NA
j_call: TRBJ1-3
v_call: TRBV3-1
clone_size: many
cdr3_aa: CASEQGAGNTIYF
cdr3_nt: TGTGCCAGCGAACAGGGCGCTGGAAACACCATATATTTT

d_call: NA
j_call: TRBJ2-5
v_call: TRBV2
clone_size: few
cdr3_aa: CARLQETQYF
cdr3_nt: TGTGCCAGACTCCAAGAGACCCAGTACTTC

d_call: NA
j_call: TRBJ2-3
v_call: TRBV11-2
clone_size: few
cdr3_aa: CASSPRARATDTQYF
cdr3_nt: TGTGCCAGCAGCCCCAGGGCACGGGCCACAGATACGCAGTATTTT

d_call: NA
j_call: TRBJ2-3
v_call: TRBV29-1
clone_size: NA
cdr3_aa: CSMKKRDTQYF
cdr3_nt: TGCAGCATGAAGAAACGGGATACGCAGTATTTT

d_call: NA
j_call: TRBJ1-6
v_call: TRBV27
clone_size: many
cdr3_aa: CASRPWGGGNSPLHF
cdr3_nt: TGTGCCAGCAGACCCTGGGGAGGAGGTAATTCACCCCTCCACTTT

d_call: TRBD2
j_call: TRBJ2-7
v_call: TRBV5-1
clone_size: few
cdr3_aa: CASREGSSYEQYF
cdr3_nt: TGCGCCAGCCGGGAGGGGAGCTCCTACGAGCAGTACTTC

d_call: NA
j_call: TRBJ1-5
v_call: TRBV12-3/TRBV12-4
clone_size: few
cdr3_aa: CASSLVAEIQPQHF
cdr3_nt: TGTGCCAGCAGTTTAGTGGCAGAGATTCAGCCCCAGCATTTT

d_call: NA
j_call: TRBJ1-5
v_call: TRBV20-1
clone_size: many
cdr3_aa: CSARGGAVNQPQHF
cdr3_nt: TGCAGTGCTAGAGGGGGAGCAGTGAATCAGCCCCAGCATTTT

d_call: NA
j_call: TRBJ1-5
v_call: TRBV20-1
clone_size: few
cdr3_aa: CSAIALGRDQPQHF
cdr3_nt: TGCAGTGCTATCGCTCTTGGCCGGGATCAGCCCCAGCATTTT

d_call: NA
j_call: TRBJ1-2
v_call: TRBV6-2/TRBV6-3
clone_size: many
cdr3_aa: CASSVTANYGYTF
cdr3_nt: TGTGCCAGCAGCGTGACTGCTAACTATGGCTACACCTTC

d_call: NA
j_call: TRBJ2-7
v_call: TRBV7-2
clone_size: few
cdr3_aa: CASSPSGAAGTEQYF
cdr3_nt: TGTGCCAGCAGCCCCTCTGGAGCTGCAGGGACCGAGCAGTACTTC

d_call: NA
j_call: TRBJ2-7
v_call: TRBV6-1
clone_size: few
cdr3_aa: CASTERGLQVYEQYF
cdr3_nt: TGTGCCAGCACCGAAAGAGGACTACAGGTCTACGAGCAGTACTTC

d_call: NA
j_call: TRBJ2-1
v_call: TRBV10-3
clone_size: NA
cdr3_aa: CAISEGGNEQFF
cdr3_nt: TGTGCCATCAGTGAGGGGGGGAATGAGCAGTTCTTC

d_call: NA
j_call: TRBJ1-2
v_call: TRBV28
clone_size: many
cdr3_aa: CASAPGEAGGHYGYTF
cdr3_nt: TGTGCCAGCGCCCCCGGGGAGGCAGGAGGGCACTATGGCTACACCTTC

d_call: TRBD2
j_call: TRBJ2-1
v_call: TRBV7-6
clone_size: many
cdr3_aa: CASSLDLAGGPPYNEQFF
cdr3_nt: TGTGCCAGCAGCTTAGATCTAGCGGGAGGGCCCCCCTACAATGAGCAGTTCTTC

d_call: TRBD1
j_call: TRBJ1-2
v_call: TRBV5-1
clone_size: NA
cdr3_aa: CASSGGTGRRYGYTF
cdr3_nt: TGCGCCAGCAGCGGAGGGACAGGGAGACGCTATGGCTACACCTTC

d_call: TRBD2
j_call: TRBJ2-7
v_call: TRBV9
clone_size: many
cdr3_aa: CASSVGLAGRWATDPQFEQYF
cdr3_nt: TGTGCCAGCAGCGTTGGCCTAGCGGGTAGATGGGCCACCGACCCCCAGTTCGAGCAGTACTTC